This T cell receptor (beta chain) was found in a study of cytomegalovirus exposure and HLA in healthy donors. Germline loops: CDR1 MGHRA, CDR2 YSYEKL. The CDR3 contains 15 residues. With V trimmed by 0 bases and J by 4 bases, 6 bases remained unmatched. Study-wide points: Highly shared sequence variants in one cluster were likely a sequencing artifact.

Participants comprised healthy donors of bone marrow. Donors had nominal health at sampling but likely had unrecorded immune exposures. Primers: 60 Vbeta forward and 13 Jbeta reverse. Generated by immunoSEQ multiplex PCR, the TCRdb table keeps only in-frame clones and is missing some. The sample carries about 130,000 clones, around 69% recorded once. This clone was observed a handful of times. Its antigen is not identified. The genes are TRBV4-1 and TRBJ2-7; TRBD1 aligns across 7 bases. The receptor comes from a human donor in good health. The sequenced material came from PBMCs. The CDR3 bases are TGCGCCAGCAGCCAAGATGATAGGGGGCTGTACGAGCAGTACTTC. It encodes CASSQDDRGLYEQYF.